These 29 T cell receptor beta chains were all obtained from the same sample, sequenced in a study of blood T cell repertoires in COVID-19. The table came from immunoSEQ multiplex PCR; TCRdb's copy has only in-frame clones and leaves some out. This table holds about 260,000 clones, around 88% found once. The sample comprised PBMCs or T cells enriched from blood (not recorded which). These TCRs come from a woman aged 40-49 years with acute COVID-19.

The chain employs TRBV5-1 and TRBJ2-1; 7 bases agree with TRBD2. Germline V gene sequence: CDR1 SGHRS, CDR2 YFSETQ. The CDR3 covers 15 residues. V dropped 0 bases and J dropped 3; count of bases not matched to a gene: 3. The CDR3 bases are TGCGCCAGCAGCTTGGTAGCGGGCAGCTACAATGAGCAGTTCTTC. It specifies CASSLVAGSYNEQFF.

This rearrangement joins TRBV7-9 to TRBJ2-2, with D possibly being TRBD1 (6 bases). Germline V gene sequence: CDR1 SEHNR, CDR2 FQNEAQ (reference sequence). The CDR3 contains 16 residues. Trimming cost V 4 bases and J 1 base, with 13 bases left between them. The CDR3 region has the DNA TGTGCCAGCAGCTCCGGCCCGGGACAGAACACCGGGGAGCTGTTTTTT. As protein: CASSSGPGQNTGELFF.

The V and J genes are TRBV30 and TRBJ2-4, with a weak D call TRBD1 (6 bases). Germline loops: CDR1 GTSNPN, CDR2 SVGIG (reference sequence). The V and J ends lost 0 bases and 2 bases respectively, with 11 bases between them. The CDR3 has 15 amino acids. CDR3: CAWSVTGSPKNIQYF. Written as DNA, the CDR3 is TGTGCCTGGAGTGTAACAGGGAGCCCCAAAAACATTCAGTACTTC.

The genes are TRBV5-1 and TRBJ1-1; D is unclear. V was cut by 7 bases and J by 0 bases, with 13 bases left in between. The germline CDR1 and CDR2 sequences are SGHRS and YFSETQ. CDR3 size: 14 residues. The CDR3 here is CASARLQVNTEAFF. As DNA, the CDR3 is TGCGCCAGCGCCCGCCTCCAGGTGAACACTGAAGCTTTCTTT.

The CDR3 nucleotides read TGTGCCAGCTGTCCGGGACTAGCACCCGAGCAGTTCTTC. Its protein product is CASCPGLAPEQFF. The rearrangement uses TRBV28 and TRBJ2-1; 9 positions agree with TRBD2. The CDR3 covers 13 residues. V dropped 8 bases and J dropped 10; count of bases not matched to a gene: 9. Germline CDR1 is MDHEN and CDR2 is SYDVKM.

The chain couples TRBV2 to TRBJ1-2, with TRBD1 as a possible D gene (6 bases). Looked up from germline, CDR1 is SNHLY and CDR2 is FYNNEI. CDR3 length equals 14 residues. The V end was cut by 6 bases, the J end by 4 bases, with 15 bases between. The CDR3 DNA reads as TGTGCCAGCAGAACCTTGGACAGCAGCTATGGCTACACCTTC. Amino acid sequence: CASRTLDSSYGYTF.

The rearrangement links TRBV5-1 to TRBJ2-1, with D possibly matching TRBD1 (5 bases). The germline V gene encodes CDR1 SGHRS and CDR2 YFSETQ. Trimming removed 0 bases from V and 2 bases from J, with 15 bases in between. The CDR3 has 17 residues. Written as DNA, the CDR3 is TGCGCCAGCAGCTTGGTCCGACAGTCGCCTACCTACAATGAGCAGTTCTTC. It codes for CASSLVRQSPTYNEQFF.

V and J are TRBV4-3 and TRBJ2-1, with a weak D call TRBD2 (6 bases). The CDR3 runs 16 residues. Germline V gene data show CDR1 as LGHNA and CDR2 as YSLEER. Deletions cut 1 base from V and 1 base from J, with 11 bases between. In DNA form, the CDR3 reads TGCGCCAGCAGCCAAGTGCTCGGGGGATCCTACAATGAGCAGTTCTTC. Translation gives CASSQVLGGSYNEQFF.

This chain connects TRBV18 to TRBJ1-2; 8 nucleotides agree with TRBD1. V shed 1 base, J shed 5 bases, and the junction held 9 bases outside the gene matches. Germline values: CDR1 KGHSH, CDR2 LQKENI. The CDR3 has 16 residues. CDR3 sequence (DNA): TGTGCCAGCTCACCACAAGGCCAGGGGGCCCTTTATGGCTACACCTTC. Translation: CASSPQGQGALYGYTF.

This chain connects TRBV12-5 to TRBJ1-1; TRBD1 matches 8 bases. V lost 1 base and J lost 8; bases outside the gene matches: 0. The CDR3 extends over 12 amino acids. Germline V CDR1 and CDR2: LGHNT, FRNRAP. CDR3 amino acids: CASGLGDREAFF. Written as DNA, the CDR3 is TGTGCTAGTGGTTTGGGGGACAGGGAAGCTTTCTTT.

The chain joins TRBV10-1 to TRBJ2-2; D is unclear. Trimming removed 6 bases at V and 3 bases at J, with 5 bases between. The germline V gene encodes CDR1 WNHNN and CDR2 SYGVQD (reference sequence). This CDR3 comprises 12 residues. As DNA, the CDR3 is TGCGCCAGCAGCCAGGACACCGGGGAGCTGTTTTTT. Translating it yields CASSQDTGELFF.

The CDR3 sequence is CASSEAPLGLAGNTGELFF. In nucleotides, the CDR3 is TGTGCCAGCAGTGAAGCGCCCCTAGGACTAGCGGGGAACACCGGGGAGCTGTTTTTT. The V call is TRBV2, the J call TRBJ2-2; 11 nucleotides match TRBD2. CDR3 length equals 19 residues. CDR1 SNHLY and CDR2 FYNNEI come from the germline V gene. The V and J ends lost 0 bases and 1 base, in that order; junction bases with no gene match: 7.

This chain uses TRBV28 with TRBJ1-4, with TRBD1 matching 10 bases. V lost 7 bases, J lost 5 bases, and 7 bases stayed unmatched. This CDR3 is built from 15 residues. Germline CDR1 and CDR2: MDHEN and SYDVKM. CDR3 DNA sequence: TGTGCCAGCACCTCCCCGGGACAGGGGAATGAAAAACTGTTTTTT. The encoded protein is CASTSPGQGNEKLFF. Variable domain in full (rest from reference TRBV28 and TRBJ1-4): DVKVTQSSRYLVKRTGEKVFLECVQDMDHENMFWYRQDPGLGLRLIYFSYDVKMKEKGDIPEGYSVSREKKERFSLILESASTNQTSMYLCASTSPGQGNEKLFFGSGTQLSVL.

The chain couples TRBV11-1 to TRBJ2-2, with TRBD2 identical over 7 bases. The V segment lost 5 bases and the J segment 3 bases; nucleotides outside the gene matches: 9. The CDR3 covers 16 residues. Germline assignment: CDR1 SGHAT and CDR2 FQDESV (reference sequence). CDR3 in amino acids: CASSAFGLVDTGELFF. CDR3 in DNA: TGTGCCAGCAGCGCCTTCGGACTAGTGGACACCGGGGAGCTGTTTTTT.

This clone occurred once. The genes are TRBV10-3 and TRBJ2-1; D ambiguous. V lost 5 bases to trimming and J lost 3 bases, with 8 bases between them. The germline V gene has CDR1 ENHRY and CDR2 SYGVKD. The CDR3 is made up of 13 amino acids. This CDR3 is CAISRSGYNEQFF. The CDR3 coding sequence is TGTGCCATCAGTCGGTCGGGCTACAATGAGCAGTTCTTC.

The chain links TRBV6-5 to TRBJ1-3; a possible D gene is TRBD1 (6 bases). Per germline, CDR1 MNHEY and CDR2 SVGAGI. The CDR3 runs to 15 residues. V lost 6 bases to trimming and J lost 1 base, with 13 bases between them. CDR3 nucleotides: TGTGCCAGCAGCACTACAGGGTTTTCTGGAAACACCATATATTTT. Translated, it gives CASSTTGFSGNTIYF.

This clone occurred a few times. The chain links TRBV4-1 to TRBJ2-1, with D possibly being TRBD2 (6 bases). V was shortened by 3 bases and J by 9 bases, with 12 bases between the two germline ends. The CDR3 spans 13 residues. CDR1 is MGHRA, CDR2 YSYEKL, per germline. CDR3 region: CASSHGTEGEQFF. The CDR3 DNA follows: TGCGCCAGCAGCCATGGGACTGAGGGTGAGCAGTTCTTC.

The chain links TRBV2 to TRBJ2-5; weak D call: TRBD1 (6 bases). Looked up from germline, CDR1 is SNHLY and CDR2 is FYNNEI. The V end was cut by 7 bases, the J end by 2 bases, with 11 bases between. The CDR3 contains 13 residues. The CDR3, as DNA: TGTGCCAGCAACGGTCAGGGGCAAGAGACCCAGTACTTC. Translation: CASNGQGQETQYF.

The chain employs TRBV15 and TRBJ1-1, with 9 bases identical to TRBD1. The V segment lost 6 bases and the J segment 1 base; nucleotides outside the gene matches: 9. Germline assignment: CDR1 LNHNV and CDR2 YYDKDF (reference sequence). The CDR3 sequence is 16 residues long. The CDR3 reads CATRPGQGLTNTEAFF. CDR3 DNA sequence: TGTGCCACCAGGCCGGGACAGGGCTTGACGAACACTGAAGCTTTCTTT. The whole variable domain, filled in from reference TRBV15 and TRBJ1-1, reads DAMVIQNPRYQVTQFGKPVTLSCSQTLNHNVMYWYQQKSSQAPKLLFHYYDKDFNNEADTPDNFQSRRPNTSFCFLDIRSPGLGDTAMYLCATRPGQGLTNTEAFFGQGTRLTVV.

The chain recombines TRBV5-5 with TRBJ2-5; the match to TRBD1 covers 11 bases. The CDR3 loop spans 14 amino acids. Germline CDR1 is SGHKS and CDR2 is YYEKEE (reference sequence). Unmatched junction bases numbered 5, after V lost 3 bases and J lost 7 bases. The CDR3 sequence: CASSYGQGAGTQYF. The DNA for the CDR3 is TGTGCCAGCAGCTATGGACAGGGGGCTGGGACCCAGTACTTC.

This chain connects TRBV30 to TRBJ1-2; D unclear. V was pared by 5 bases and J by 0 bases, with 16 bases between. CDR1 and CDR2 from the germline V gene are GTSNPN and SVGIG (reference sequence). The CDR3 is made up of 15 amino acids. The CDR3 DNA reads TGTGCCTGGTCCTACCCGCGGCTGGCTAACTATGGCTACACCTTC. As protein: CAWSYPRLANYGYTF.

This chain connects TRBV19 to TRBJ2-1; TRBD1 aligns across 8 bases. V lost 5 bases, J lost 8 bases, and 8 bases stayed unmatched. Germline CDR1 reads LNHDA; CDR2 reads SQIVND (reference sequence). CDR3 length equals 14 residues. The CDR3: CASSYRQGKDEQFF. DNA of the CDR3: TGTGCCAGTAGTTATCGACAGGGGAAGGATGAGCAGTTCTTC.

The V gene is TRBV2, the J gene TRBJ2-1, with 11 bases that match TRBD1. Germline V gene sequence: CDR1 SNHLY, CDR2 FYNNEI. The length of the CDR3 is 15 residues. J lost 9 bases, V lost 6 bases, and 10 bases had no gene match. The CDR3 here is CASRSPGQGGSEQFF. CDR3 sequence (DNA): TGTGCCAGCAGATCTCCGGGACAGGGGGGCAGTGAGCAGTTCTTC.

In DNA form, the CDR3 reads TGTGCCAGCAGTTGGGTAGCGGCTAGCTCCTACAATGAGCAGTTCTTC. It codes for CASSWVAASSYNEQFF. The rearrangement links TRBV27 to TRBJ2-1; maybe TRBD2 (6 bases). This CDR3 is built from 16 residues. Trimming pared 4 bases from V and 0 bases from J, leaving 13 bases between. Germline assignment: CDR1 MNHEY and CDR2 SMNVEV (reference sequence).

This clone was recorded only once. The chain carries TRBV19 and TRBJ1-5; D is perhaps TRBD1 (6 bases). In germline, CDR1 is LNHDA, CDR2 SQIVND (reference sequence). There are 15 residues in the CDR3. Trimming removed 5 bases at V and 2 bases at J, with 13 bases between. The CDR3 reads CASSAQGIGNQPQHF. CDR3 nucleotides: TGTGCCAGTAGTGCCCAGGGGATAGGCAATCAGCCCCAGCATTTT.

The CDR3: CASSRQGMNEQFF. The CDR3 DNA reads TGTGCCAGCAGCCGCCAGGGGATGAATGAGCAGTTCTTC. The chain is built from TRBV21-1 and TRBJ2-1; the tabulated D call, TRBD1, remains unverified against the DNA. TRBV21-1 is noted as a pseudogene. The CDR3 has 13 residues.

The DNA for the CDR3 is TGCGCCAGCAGCTTGGCCGGGGGGGCCTATGGAAACACCATATATTTT. Encoded protein: CASSLAGGAYGNTIYF. J is TRBJ1-3 and V is TRBV5-1; D is possibly TRBD1 (6 bases). CDR1 is SGHRS and CDR2 is YFSETQ in the germline V gene. The CDR3 is made up of 16 amino acids. V dropped 0 bases and J dropped 3 bases, with 13 bases sitting between them.

V usage is TRBV7-9 and J usage is TRBJ2-1; D may be TRBD1 (6 bases). Germline V gene data show CDR1 as SEHNR and CDR2 as FQNEAQ (reference sequence). V lost 6 bases and J lost 9, with 15 bases in between. The CDR3 is 13 residues long. CDR3 bases: TGTGCCAGCAGTAATGAGGGGGTGGGTGAGCAGTTCTTC. This gives the protein CASSNEGVGEQFF.

On this clone itself: Other DNA sequences in this sample translate to the same CDR3. This chain uses TRBV5-1 with TRBJ2-5; D ambiguous. The CDR3 is 11 amino acids. Trimming took 3 bases from V and 2 from J, leaving 2 bases between them. Germline CDR1 and CDR2: SGHRS and YFSETQ. The CDR3 here is CASSSQETQYF. CDR3 DNA: TGCGCCAGCAGCTCGCAAGAGACCCAGTACTTC.